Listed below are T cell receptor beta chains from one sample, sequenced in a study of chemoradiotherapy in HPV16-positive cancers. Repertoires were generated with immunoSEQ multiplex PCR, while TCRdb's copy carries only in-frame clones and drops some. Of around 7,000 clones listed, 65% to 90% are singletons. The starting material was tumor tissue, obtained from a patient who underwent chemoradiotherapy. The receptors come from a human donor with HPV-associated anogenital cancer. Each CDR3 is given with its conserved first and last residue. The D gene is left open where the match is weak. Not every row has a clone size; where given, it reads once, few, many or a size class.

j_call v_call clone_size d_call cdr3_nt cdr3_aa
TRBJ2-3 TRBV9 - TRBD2 TGTGCCAGCAGCGTAGATCCAGCGGGGGGAACAGATACGCAGTATTTT CASSVDPAGGTDTQYF
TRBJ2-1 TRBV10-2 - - TGCGCCAGCGGCGGGGAGACAGGGTACAATGAGCAGTTCTTC CASGGETGYNEQFF
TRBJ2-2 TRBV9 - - TGTGCCAGCGCCTCCCGGGTAAGCGACAGCACCGGGGAGCTGTTTTTT CASASRVSDSTGELFF
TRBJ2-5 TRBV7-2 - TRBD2 TGTGCCAACAAAAGTCCGGGGGGGCCATTCGAGACCCAGTACTTC CANKSPGGPFETQYF
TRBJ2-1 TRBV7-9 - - TGTGCCAGCAGCTCAAAACAGGCCATTCTCAGGAATGAGCAGTTCTTC CASSSKQAILRNEQFF
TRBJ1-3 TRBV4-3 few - TGCGCCAGCAGCCAAGGGATCAGCTCTGGAAACACCATATATTTT CASSQGISSGNTIYF
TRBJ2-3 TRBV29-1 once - TGCAGCGTTGATGGGGGGTTCCGACAGGCCCCCACAGATACGCAGTATTTT CSVDGGFRQAPTDTQYF
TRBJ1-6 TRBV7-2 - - TGTGCCAGCAGCCTCCGACAGAATTCACCCCTCCACTTT CASSLRQNSPLHF
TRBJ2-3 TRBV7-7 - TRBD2 TGTGCCAGCAGCCCAAGACTAGCGGGGGGCGGCACAGATACGCAGTATTTT CASSPRLAGGGTDTQYF
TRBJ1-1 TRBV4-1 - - TGCGCCAGCAGCGTCTCGCCGAACACTGAAGCTTTCTTT CASSVSPNTEAFF
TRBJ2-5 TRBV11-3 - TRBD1 TGTGCCAGCAGCCCTCGACAGGGGGATGAGACCCAGTACTTC CASSPRQGDETQYF
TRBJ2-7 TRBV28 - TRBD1 TGTGCCAGCAGTCCGGGACAGTTCCGCTACGAGCAGTACTTC CASSPGQFRYEQYF
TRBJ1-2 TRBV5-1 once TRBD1 TGCGCCAGCAGCTGGGACAGGGGGGATAGTGGCTACACCTTC CASSWDRGDSGYTF
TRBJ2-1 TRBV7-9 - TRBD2 TGTGCCAGCAGCCGGACTAGCGGGGGCTACAATGAGCAGTTCTTC CASSRTSGGYNEQFF
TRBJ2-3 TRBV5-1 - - TGCGCCAGCAGCCCCCCGGGAGCCACAGATACGCAGTATTTT CASSPPGATDTQYF
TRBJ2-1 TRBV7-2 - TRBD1 TGTGCCAGCAGCGTATACCGGGACAGGGACAATGAGCAGTTCTTC CASSVYRDRDNEQFF
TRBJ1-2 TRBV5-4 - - TGTGCCAGCAGCTTGGCTGGGGGCTATGGCTACACCTTC CASSLAGGYGYTF
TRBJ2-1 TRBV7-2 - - TGTGCCAGCAGACCAAGAGACTGGAATGAGCAGTTCTTC CASRPRDWNEQFF
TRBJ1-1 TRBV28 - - TGTGCCAGCAGTTTAGAGGCAGGCCCGAACACTGAAGCTTTCTTT CASSLEAGPNTEAFF
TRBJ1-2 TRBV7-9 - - TGTGCCACCCCTGAGGAACGTAACTATGGCTACACCTTC CATPEERNYGYTF
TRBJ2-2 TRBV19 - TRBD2 TGTGCCAGTAGTATCCCGACTAGCGGTTATTTCTACACCGGGGAGCTGTTTTTT CASSIPTSGYFYTGELFF
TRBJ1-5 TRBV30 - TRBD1 TGTGCCTGGAGAAGGGGACAGTCGGGTCAGCCCCAGCATTTT CAWRRGQSGQPQHF
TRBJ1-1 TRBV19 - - TGTGCCAGTAGTCCCCCCATAGGGATTCTGGCTGAAGCTTTCTTT CASSPPIGILAEAFF
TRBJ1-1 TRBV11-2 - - TGTGCCAGCAGCTTAGGCGGACTGTACACTGAAGCTTTCTTT CASSLGGLYTEAFF
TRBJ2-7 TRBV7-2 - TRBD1 TGTGCCAGCAGCCTCTGGACAGGGGGCTACGAGCAGTACTTC CASSLWTGGYEQYF
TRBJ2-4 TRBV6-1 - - TGTGCCAGCAGTGGTACAGGGTGGGGTACCAAAAACATTCAGTACTTC CASSGTGWGTKNIQYF
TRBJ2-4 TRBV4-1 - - TGCGCCAGCAGCCAAGATATGGAGGGGAGAATTCAGTACTTC CASSQDMEGRIQYF
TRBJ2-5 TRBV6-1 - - TGTGCCACGGCCATCGGGCAGATCCAAGAGACCCAGTACTTC CATAIGQIQETQYF
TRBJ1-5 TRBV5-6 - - TGTGCCAGCAGCCTCGGGGGGGGTTTGAATCCCAATCAGCCCCAGCATTTT CASSLGGGLNPNQPQHF
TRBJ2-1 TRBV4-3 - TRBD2 TGCGCCAGCAGCCAAGGACTAGCGGGGGGGCGTGAGCAGTTCTTC CASSQGLAGGREQFF
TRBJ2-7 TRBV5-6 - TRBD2 TGTGCCAGCAGCCCTGAGAGGACTAGTAGCTCCTACGAGCAGTACTTC CASSPERTSSSYEQYF
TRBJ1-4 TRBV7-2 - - TGTGCCAGCAGCTTAGGGGTTCGGCGGGGGGCGAATGAAAAACTGTTTTTT CASSLGVRRGANEKLFF
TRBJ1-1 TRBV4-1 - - TGCGCCAGCAGCCAAGACGGGGCAGTGACTGAAGCTTTCTTT CASSQDGAVTEAFF
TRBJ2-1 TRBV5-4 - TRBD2 TGTGCCAGCAGCCCGGGGACTAGCGGGTTACGCGAGCAGTTCTTC CASSPGTSGLREQFF
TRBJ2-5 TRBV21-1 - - TGTGCCAGCAGCAAAAAGGAACGACGGGATGGGCGGGAGACCCAGTACTTC CASSKKERRDGRETQYF
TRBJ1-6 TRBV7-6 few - TGTGCCAGCAGCTTCATGGGCCAGGGATCAAATTCACCCCTCCACTTT CASSFMGQGSNSPLHF
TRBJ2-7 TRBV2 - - TGTGCCAGCAGTGCTCCCGCGGGACAGTCCGAGCAGTACTTC CASSAPAGQSEQYF
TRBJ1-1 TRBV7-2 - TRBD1 TGTGCCAGCAAGGGACAGGGAGTGTTGACTGAAGCTTTCTTT CASKGQGVLTEAFF
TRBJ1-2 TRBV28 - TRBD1 TGTGCCAGCTCGGGACAGAGCTATGGCTACACCTTC CASSGQSYGYTF
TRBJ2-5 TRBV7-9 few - TGTGCCAGCAGCTTAGTTGTGGGGTTGGAGACCCAGTACTTC CASSLVVGLETQYF
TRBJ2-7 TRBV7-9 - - TGTGCCAGCAGCCAAGATGCGGTTGGCGAGCAGTACTTC CASSQDAVGEQYF
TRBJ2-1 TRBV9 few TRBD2 TGTGCCAGCAGCGTAGCTAGCGGGGGGTCGAGCTCCTACAATGAGCAGTTCTTC CASSVASGGSSSYNEQFF
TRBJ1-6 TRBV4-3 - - TGCGCCAGCAGCCCCGGCAGGGGCTCGGGGTCCTATAATTCACCCCTCCACTTT CASSPGRGSGSYNSPLHF
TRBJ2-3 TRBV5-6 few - TGTGCCAGCAGTCGTCCGGGGCTCACAGATACGCAGTATTTT CASSRPGLTDTQYF
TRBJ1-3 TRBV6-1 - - TGTGCCAGCAGTGAAGTTGGAAACACCATATATTTT CASSEVGNTIYF
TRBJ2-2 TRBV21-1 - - TGTGCCAGTCGGGTTGGGAGGGACAGTAACACCGGGGAGCTGTTTTTT CASRVGRDSNTGELFF
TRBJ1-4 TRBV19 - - TGTGCCAGTAGTTCCCCCCGCGGAGCAACTAATGAAAAACTGTTTTTT CASSSPRGATNEKLFF
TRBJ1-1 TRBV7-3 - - TGTGCCAGCAGCTTAAGGGGCGGGGGTACTGAAGCTTTCTTT CASSLRGGGTEAFF
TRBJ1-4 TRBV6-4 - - TGTGCCAGCAGTGACAGGGAGGGTGAAAAACTGTTTTTT CASSDREGEKLFF
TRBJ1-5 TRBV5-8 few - TGTGCCAGCCGGGGGCGGTCCAGCAATCAGCCCCAGCATTTT CASRGRSSNQPQHF
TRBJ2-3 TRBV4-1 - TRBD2 TGCGCCAGCAGCCTCCTCCCTCTAGCGGGGGGGCGTCGAGATACGCAGTATTTT CASSLLPLAGGRRDTQYF
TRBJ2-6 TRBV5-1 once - TGCGCCAGCAGCTTGGGAGGGGGGACCGCTGGGGCCAACGTCCTGACTTTC CASSLGGGTAGANVLTF
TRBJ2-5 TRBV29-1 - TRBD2 TGCAGCATATCACAGGGACTAGCCCAAGAGACCCAGTACTTC CSISQGLAQETQYF
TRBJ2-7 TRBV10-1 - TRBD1 TGCGCCAGCAGTGTGGACAGGGGCGGCGACGAGCAGTACTTC CASSVDRGGDEQYF
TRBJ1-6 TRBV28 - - TGTGCCAGCAGTTCCACTGCCTATAATTCACCCCTCCACTTT CASSSTAYNSPLHF
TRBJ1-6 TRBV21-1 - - TGTGCCAGCAGCAAAGGAACGGGGAAAGGAGGGCTCCCAAATTCACCCCTCCACTTT CASSKGTGKGGLPNSPLHF
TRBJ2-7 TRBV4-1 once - TGCGCCAGCAGCCAAGATAAGGGATCCTACGAGCAGTACTTC CASSQDKGSYEQYF
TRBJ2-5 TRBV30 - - TGTGCCTGGAGATACAACAGGAGGGAGACCCAGTACTTC CAWRYNRRETQYF
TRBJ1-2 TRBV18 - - TGTGCCAGCTCACCCGGACAGCCCTCGTACTATGGCTACACCTTC CASSPGQPSYYGYTF